This entry lists 21 T cell receptor beta chains sequenced from one sample in a study of cytomegalovirus exposure and HLA in healthy donors. Use of 60 Vbeta and 13 Jbeta primers characterized the PCR. Here immunoSEQ multiplex PCR was the method, and the copy in TCRdb shows in-frame clones only, minus some. The sample shows 100,000 to 150,000 clones, about 10% of them seen only once. The source material was PBMCs. The origin of the receptors is a woman in her late teens or twenties in good health and CMV-seropositive.

The table lists this clone with a few counts. The chain couples TRBV2 to TRBJ1-1; D call uncertain. Trimming stripped 8 bases from V and 3 bases from J, with 16 bases between. Germline values: CDR1 SNHLY, CDR2 FYNNEI. CDR3 length: 14 amino acids. CDR3 amino acids: CASGLGGVDTEAFF. CDR3 nucleotide sequence: TGTGCCAGCGGCCTGGGAGGTGTTGACACTGAAGCTTTCTTT.

In its sample, this clone was seen a few times. The CDR3 sequence: CASSYGQGDQPQHF. Here the CDR3 DNA reads TGTGCCAGCAGTTACGGGCAGGGGGACCAGCCCCAGCATTTT. The chain employs TRBV6-5 and TRBJ1-5, with TRBD1 matching 7 bases. CDR1 is MNHEY and CDR2 is SVGAGI in the germline V gene. The V and J ends lost 2 bases and 7 bases, in that order; junction bases with no gene match: 5. The CDR3 covers 14 residues.

The CDR3 bases are TGTGCCAGCAGTTTCATGGGGAGAGCCGAGCAGTACTTC. Residues: CASSFMGRAEQYF. The chain couples TRBV27 to TRBJ2-7; D may be TRBD2 (5 bases). Trimming shortened V by 3 bases and J by 6 bases, and 12 bases separated the two germline ends. Germline values: CDR1 MNHEY, CDR2 SMNVEV (reference sequence). The CDR3 totals 13 residues.

The J gene is TRBJ2-1, the V gene TRBV27; tentative D call: TRBD2 (5 bases). The V end lost 6 bases, the J end lost 5 bases, and 17 bases lay between the germline ends. The germline gives CDR1 MNHEY, CDR2 SMNVEV (reference sequence). The CDR3 is 15 amino acids. The CDR3 coding sequence is TGTGCCAGCAGAAGAGCGACTAATCAGGACAATGAGCAGTTCTTC. It codes for CASRRATNQDNEQFF.

This clone was counted between two and nine times. This CDR3 reads CASSEGKGDRYNQPQHF. For the CDR3, the DNA is TGTGCCAGCAGTGAAGGGAAAGGAGACCGATACAATCAGCCCCAGCATTTT. The chain couples TRBV6-1 to TRBJ1-5; D unresolved. The CDR3 has 17 amino acids. V lost 1 base and J lost 3, with 16 bases in between. Looked up from germline, CDR1 is MNHNS and CDR2 is SASEGT.

Only a few counts were recorded for this clone. The CDR3 region has the DNA TGTGCCAGCAGCTACTCAAGCACCGGGGAGCTGTTTTTT. Protein product: CASSYSSTGELFF. This chain joins TRBV7-8 and TRBJ2-2, with D hard to call. The germline CDR1 and CDR2 sequences are SGHVS and FQNEAQ. V lost 4 bases, J lost 4 bases, and 7 bases lay in between. The CDR3 is 13 amino acids. The full variable domain, completed using reference TRBV7-8 and TRBJ2-2, is GAGVSQSPRYKVAKRGQDVALRCDPISGHVSLFWYQQALGQGPEFLTYFQNEAQLDKSGLPSDRFFAERPEGSVSTLKIQRTQQEDSAVYLCASSYSSTGELFFGEGSRLTVL.

Only a few counts were recorded for this clone. V gene TRBV7-9 combines with J gene TRBJ2-1; D uncertain. Germline CDR1 and CDR2: SEHNR and FQNEAQ (reference sequence). V was clipped by 5 bases and J by 7 bases, with 6 bases between them. There are 11 residues in the CDR3. Here the CDR3 DNA reads TGTGCCAGCAGCCCCTCGAATGAGCAGTTCTTC. Its protein product is CASSPSNEQFF.

The chain uses TRBV4-2 and TRBJ2-5; 7 bases match TRBD2. From germline, CDR1 is LGHNA and CDR2 YNFKEQ. V lost 1 base to trimming and J lost 2 bases; unmatched junction nucleotides: 4. CDR3 size: 15 residues. This CDR3 is CASSQASGTQETQYF. The CDR3 DNA follows: TGTGCCAGCAGCCAAGCTAGCGGTACACAAGAGACCCAGTACTTC.

This clone was observed a few times. The chain is built from TRBV27 and TRBJ2-3; 7 positions agree with TRBD2. The CDR3 covers 16 residues. From germline, CDR1 is MNHEY and CDR2 SMNVEV (reference sequence). V shed 6 bases, J shed 2 bases, and the junction held 11 bases outside the gene matches. CDR3 loop: CASSRFAGVNTDTQYF. CDR3 bases: TGTGCCAGCAGCCGTTTCGCGGGAGTGAACACAGATACGCAGTATTTT.

This clone has more than one count but fewer than ten. This chain uses TRBV19 with TRBJ2-7; possibly TRBD1 for D (6 bases). This CDR3 is 13 amino acids long. The germline V gene has CDR1 LNHDA and CDR2 SQIVND (reference sequence). Between the trimmed V and J ends, which lost 5 bases and 3 bases, there was a span of 11 bases. The CDR3 nucleotides are TGTGCCAGTAGTGGCACAGGGATCTACGAGCAGTACTTC. This codes for CASSGTGIYEQYF.

This clone was seen more than once but under ten times. The rearrangement joins TRBV25-1 to TRBJ2-2; 11 nucleotides agree with TRBD2. CDR1 and CDR2 (germline): MGHDK, SYGVNS. With V trimmed by 6 bases and J by 5 bases, 5 bases remained unmatched. The CDR3 covers 15 residues. CDR3 loop: CASSRASGRTGELFF. In DNA, the CDR3 is TGTGCCAGCAGCCGAGCTAGCGGGAGGACCGGGGAGCTGTTTTTT.

This clone was counted only a few times. This chain links TRBV29-1 with TRBJ1-1, with no clear D. The germline V gene encodes CDR1 SQVTM and CDR2 ANQGSEA. The CDR3 extends over 13 amino acids. Trimming took 4 bases from V and 6 from J, leaving 15 bases between them. The CDR3 DNA reads TGCAGCGTTGCGTATTCGGCGGGCGCTGAAGCTTTCTTT. Translation: CSVAYSAGAEAFF.

The genes are TRBV9 and TRBJ2-1, with 12 bases aligning to TRBD1. The CDR3 runs to 15 residues. Trimming at V came to 3 bases and at J to 7 bases, leaving 5 bases not matched to a gene. Germline V gives CDR1 SGDLS, CDR2 YYNGEE. This CDR3 is CASSEGGQGANEQFF. The CDR3 DNA reads as TGTGCCAGCAGCGAGGGGGGACAGGGGGCAAATGAGCAGTTCTTC.

This clone was observed a few times. The rearrangement links TRBV6-1 to TRBJ1-1; 10 bases are a match to TRBD1. J lost 6 bases, V lost 10 bases, and 11 bases had no gene match. The CDR3 has 14 residues. Germline loops: CDR1 MNHNS, CDR2 SASEGT. CDR3 amino acids: CATSRQGAWAEAFF. As DNA, the CDR3 is TGTGCCACGTCCCGACAGGGGGCCTGGGCTGAAGCTTTCTTT.

The chain combines TRBV27 with TRBJ1-5, with D tentatively TRBD1 (6 bases). Trimming took off 6 bases at V and 2 bases at J, with 11 bases between the two ends. Germline lookup yields CDR1 MNHEY and CDR2 SMNVEV (reference sequence). The CDR3 is made up of 14 amino acids. For the CDR3, the DNA is TGTGCCAGCAGCAAGGGGGATCGCAATCAGCCCCAGCATTTT. It encodes CASSKGDRNQPQHF.

The chain links TRBV18 to TRBJ1-4, with D possibly TRBD1 on 6 matching bases. CDR1 is KGHSH, CDR2 LQKENI, per germline. The germline V and J ends were trimmed by 3 bases and 6 bases, with 17 bases remaining between them. CDR3 size: 16 residues. The CDR3 DNA sequence: TGTGCCAGCTCACCCACATACACAGGGTTGGATGAAAAACTGTTTTTT. This translates into CASSPTYTGLDEKLFF.

This chain joins TRBV6-6 and TRBJ1-1, with D unclear. CDR1 MNHNY and CDR2 SVGAGI come from the germline V gene (reference sequence). Trimming shortened V by 0 bases and J by 11 bases, and 13 bases separated the two germline ends. The CDR3 is made up of 13 amino acids. Here the CDR3 reads CASSYSRLGGAFF. The CDR3 nucleotides read TGTGCCAGCAGTTACTCGAGGCTTGGTGGGGCTTTCTTT.

This clone appeared a few times. The V gene is TRBV5-1, the J gene TRBJ1-2; D gene ambiguous. Germline loops: CDR1 SGHRS, CDR2 YFSETQ. The CDR3 covers 15 residues. Trimming removed 0 bases at V and 2 bases at J, with 11 bases between. Here the CDR3 DNA reads TGCGCCAGCAGCTTGGATGTAGGAGCAAACTATGGCTACACCTTC. This translates into CASSLDVGANYGYTF.

This clone showed up just a few times. The genes are TRBV6-6 and TRBJ2-1, with no clear D. CDR3 length: 13 amino acids. From germline, CDR1 is MNHNY and CDR2 SVGAGI (reference sequence). Trimming stripped 0 bases from V and 8 bases from J, with 8 bases between. The DNA for the CDR3 is TGTGCCAGCAGTTACTCGAATGGCCATGAGCAGTTCTTC. It encodes CASSYSNGHEQFF.

The table lists this clone with a few counts. The junction and the germline gene differ at one end; a read error may be behind it. The rearrangement links TRBV4-1 to TRBJ2-1; D not certain. Germline V gives CDR1 MGHRA, CDR2 YSYEKL. This CDR3 is built from 11 residues. The CDR3: CASSQAVAQFF. DNA of the CDR3: TGCGCCAGCAGTCAAGCAGTGGCGCAGTTCTTC.

Worth noting for this clone: The same CDR3 also results from other DNA sequences found in this sample. The chain uses TRBV7-9 and TRBJ1-1; D call uncertain. Per germline, CDR1 SEHNR and CDR2 FQNEAQ (reference sequence). The CDR3 has 14 amino acids. V lost 1 base and J 2 bases, leaving 8 bases between the germline ends. The CDR3 bases are TGTGCCAGCAGCTTAGAACGACAAAACACTGAAGCTTTCTTT. Protein sequence: CASSLERQNTEAFF.